Presented here are 18 T cell receptor beta chains from one specimen sequenced in a study of control samples from healthy donors and cancer patients (dated by TCRdb to the early 2020s). Preparation of the library involved the immunoSEQ multiplex PCR assay. Held by TCRdb, this immuneACCESS table contains in-frame sequences only and omits some clones. Under half of the omission traces to an unresolved V gene where checked; the cause of the rest is unknown. Here the sample has approximately 83,000 clones; 85% to 95% occur a single time. The leading ten clones occupy approximately 1.5% of the sample. Sequencing was carried out using blood. The source of these receptors is a woman in her twenties or thirties in good health.

This clone has just a few counts. The chain joins TRBV5-8 to TRBJ2-6; D perhaps matches TRBD1 (5 bases). The V end lost 0 bases, the J end lost 0 bases, and 10 bases lay between the germline ends. Germline V gives CDR1 SGHTS, CDR2 YDEGEE. The CDR3 extends over 17 amino acids. As DNA, the CDR3 is TGTGCCAGCAGCTTGGCACTACAGGTCTCTGGGGCCAACGTCCTGACTTTC. It yields the protein CASSLALQVSGANVLTF.

The chain employs TRBV5-1 and TRBJ2-7, with 8 bases aligning to TRBD1. In germline, CDR1 is SGHRS, CDR2 YFSETQ. V trimming: 2 bases; J trimming: 6 bases; junction bases outside the gene matches: 7. This CDR3 has 14 amino acids. CDR3 DNA sequence: TGCGCCAGCAGCTTCGGTGACAGGGGAGGCGAGCAGTACTTC. This translates into CASSFGDRGGEQYF.

Here the CDR3 reads CASTTNSPLHF. As DNA, the CDR3 is TGTGCCAGCACGACCAATTCACCCCTCCACTTT. This sequence joins TRBV28 and TRBJ1-6, with D unresolved. V was clipped by 7 bases and J by 7 bases, with 5 bases between them. This CDR3 has 11 amino acids. CDR1 is MDHEN, CDR2 SYDVKM, per germline.

The V and J genes are TRBV4-1 and TRBJ1-1; D unclear. The germline V and J ends were trimmed by 2 bases and 3 bases, with 13 bases remaining between them. The CDR3 totals 15 residues. The germline V gene has CDR1 MGHRA and CDR2 YSYEKL. The CDR3 reads CASSQYPRADTEAFF. The CDR3 nucleotides are TGCGCCAGCAGCCAATACCCACGGGCGGACACTGAAGCTTTCTTT.

This clone appeared once. The chain combines TRBV19 with TRBJ1-5; possibly TRBD1 for D (6 bases). V shed 3 bases and J shed 1 base, with 13 bases lying between them. The V gene's germline CDR1 is LNHDA and CDR2 SQIVND (reference sequence). The CDR3 totals 16 residues. CDR3 nucleotide sequence: TGTGCCAGTAGTATTGGTGGGGGGCTGAGCAATCAGCCCCAGCATTTT. This gives the protein CASSIGGGLSNQPQHF.

The V and J genes are TRBV11-2 and TRBJ2-4; 11 bases align to TRBD1. The CDR3 sequence is 15 residues long. V shed 5 bases and J 7 bases; nucleotides not matched to a gene: 7. CDR1 is SGHAT, CDR2 FQNNGV, per germline. CDR3: CASSRTGGQGNIQYF. The CDR3 nucleotides read TGTGCCAGCAGCCGGACAGGGGGCCAAGGGAACATTCAGTACTTC.

Concerning this clone itself: Different DNA sequences within this sample yield the same CDR3. The chain has TRBV2 and TRBJ1-2, with D possibly TRBD1 on 5 matching bases. Trimming cost V 6 bases and J 4 bases, with 9 bases left between them. The germline V gene has CDR1 SNHLY and CDR2 FYNNEI. This CDR3 has 12 residues. CDR3: CASSVDSYGYTF. CDR3 DNA sequence: TGTGCCAGCAGCGTTGACAGCTATGGCTACACCTTC. The variable domain in full, with the rest retrieved from reference TRBV2 and TRBJ1-2, is EPEVTQTPSHQVTQMGQEVILRCVPISNHLYFYWYRQILGQKVEFLVSFYNNEISEKSEIFDDQFSVERPDGSNFTLKIRSTKLEDSAMYFCASSVDSYGYTFGSGTRLTVV.

The V and J genes are TRBV7-9 and TRBJ1-2; D gene uncertain. CDR1 is SEHNR and CDR2 is FQNEAQ in the germline V gene (reference sequence). The V end lost 2 bases, the J end lost 1 base, and 5 bases lay between the germline ends. The CDR3 consists of 13 residues. Here the CDR3 reads CASSLTVNYGYTF. DNA of the CDR3: TGTGCCAGCAGCTTAACAGTTAACTATGGCTACACCTTC. The full variable domain, with the rest looked up from reference TRBV7-9 and TRBJ1-2, is DTGVSQNPRHKITKRGQNVTFRCDPISEHNRLYWYRQTLGQGPEFLTYFQNEAQLEKSRLLSDRFSAERPKGSFSTLEIQRTEQGDSAMYLCASSLTVNYGYTFGSGTRLTVV.

With respect to this clone: Sequence at one end of the junction differs from germline and may be a read error. This chain uses TRBV27 with TRBJ1-2; D ambiguous. Per the germline V gene, CDR1 is MNHEY and CDR2 is SMNVEV (reference sequence). This CDR3 has 14 amino acids. As DNA, the CDR3 is TGTGTCAGCGCGGGATCGGGTACCGGCTATGGCTACACCTTC. Translated, it gives CVSAGSGTGYGYTF.

This clone was recorded at least ten times. This chain joins TRBV5-4 and TRBJ1-1; D perhaps matches TRBD1 (5 bases). The CDR3 sequence is 15 residues long. V was trimmed by 0 bases and J by 4 bases, leaving 13 bases between them. Germline V lookup: CDR1 SGHNT, CDR2 YYREEE (reference sequence). CDR3 protein: CASSLVTGGITEAFF. DNA for the CDR3: TGTGCCAGCAGCTTGGTAACGGGGGGAATCACTGAAGCTTTCTTT.

V and J are TRBV21-1 and TRBJ1-3; the listed D gene, TRBD1, was not tested against the DNA. TRBV21-1 corresponds to a pseudogene. The CDR3 runs 11 residues. This CDR3 reads CASSKGTGLDF. CDR3 bases: TGTGCCAGCAGCAAAGGGACAGGGCTTGATTTT.

In its sample, this clone was seen once. This chain links TRBV29-1 with TRBJ2-7; 10 bases align to TRBD2. Losses at the gene ends were 5 bases for V and 4 bases for J; bases not matched to a gene: 5. The V gene's germline CDR1 is SQVTM and CDR2 ANQGSEA. The CDR3 is 13 residues long. This CDR3 is CSVKASGRYEQYF. The CDR3 region has the DNA TGCAGCGTTAAGGCTAGCGGGAGATACGAGCAGTACTTC.

CDR3 amino acids: CASSYGTYETREKLFF. As DNA, the CDR3 is TGTGCCAGCAGTTACGGCACTTACGAAACGAGGGAAAAACTGTTTTTT. The chain is built from TRBV6-6 and TRBJ1-4; D is undetermined. With 2 bases removed from V and 8 bases from J, the gap between germline ends came to 18 bases. Germline CDR1 and CDR2: MNHNY and SVGAGI (reference sequence). This CDR3 has 16 residues.

V and J are TRBV5-1 and TRBJ2-3, with 7 bases aligning to TRBD2. The CDR3 is 17 residues long. Germline V gives CDR1 SGHRS, CDR2 YFSETQ. The trim removed 4 bases at V and 1 base at J, leaving 12 bases unmatched. CDR3 coding DNA: TGCGCCAGCAGCGTGACCCTACTAGCGCAAGGCACAGATACGCAGTATTTT. This translates into CASSVTLLAQGTDTQYF.

The genes are TRBV7-3 and TRBJ1-1, with TRBD1 as a possible D gene (5 bases). The CDR3 has 14 residues. Germline V gene data show CDR1 as SGHTA and CDR2 as FQGTGA. V gave up 7 bases and J gave up 1 base, with 13 bases separating them. CDR3 in amino acids: CASMLGGKNTEAFF. CDR3 bases: TGTGCCAGCATGTTGGGGGGAAAGAACACTGAAGCTTTCTTT. Full variable domain (remainder filled in from reference TRBV7-3 and TRBJ1-1): GAGVSQTPSNKVTEKGKYVELRCDPISGHTALYWYRQSLGQGPEFLIYFQGTGAADDSGLPNDRFFAVRPEGSVSTLKIQRTERGDSAVYLCASMLGGKNTEAFFGQGTRLTVV.

This clone was seen only once. The CDR3 is CASSAWGSATEAFF. The CDR3 DNA follows: TGTGCCAGCAGTGCCTGGGGGAGCGCCACTGAAGCTTTCTTT. The V and J genes are TRBV2 and TRBJ1-1; TRBD1 is a possible D gene (5 bases). The CDR3 is 14 amino acids. Trimming removed 4 bases from V and 4 bases from J, with 13 bases in between. Germline lookup yields CDR1 SNHLY and CDR2 FYNNEI.

The V gene is TRBV18, the J gene TRBJ1-2; TRBD1 matches at 7 bases. Germline loops: CDR1 KGHSH, CDR2 LQKENI. V was clipped by 3 bases and J by 2 bases; unmatched bases: 3. The CDR3 has 14 amino acids. The CDR3 sequence: CASSPETGNYGYTF. The CDR3 DNA is TGTGCCAGCTCACCGGAGACAGGGAACTATGGCTACACCTTC.

The chain employs TRBV11-3 and TRBJ1-1, with D perhaps TRBD1 (6 bases). Germline CDR1 SGHNT, CDR2 YENEEA. This CDR3 contains 16 residues. Trimming took 3 bases from V and 1 from J, leaving 15 bases between them. CDR3 residues: CASSFMGGRGNTEAFF. In DNA, the CDR3 is TGTGCCAGCAGCTTCATGGGGGGCCGGGGGAACACTGAAGCTTTCTTT.